This is a list of T cell receptor beta chains from one sample in a study of CD8 T cells in Susac syndrome. MiXCR, applied by TCRdb to the immunoSEQ multiplex PCR reads, yields one record per CDR3 protein. The table includes 120,000 or so distinct CDR3 sequences, around 95% detected once. Sequencing input: CD8+ T cells from PBMCs. These receptors were collected from a human donor with Susac syndrome. The CDR3 runs from the conserved cysteine through the conserved F or W. A D gene is named only where the DNA matches it firmly. Expanded clones are given a class, and other clones once, few, many or no size at all.

V gene: TRBV6-2/TRBV6-3
D gene: -
clone size: -
CDR3 length: 12
J gene: TRBJ2-7
CDR3 protein: CASSVDVYEQYF
CDR3 DNA: TGTGCCAGCAGCGTGGACGTCTACGAGCAGTACTTC

V gene: TRBV6-6
D gene: -
clone size: -
CDR3 length: 16
J gene: TRBJ2-5
CDR3 protein: CASTLLMTAGQETQYF
CDR3 DNA: TGTGCCAGCACCTTACTTATGACAGCAGGGCAAGAGACCCAGTACTTC

V gene: TRBV5-6
D gene: -
clone size: -
CDR3 length: 15
J gene: TRBJ1-5
CDR3 protein: CASSLWQRSNQPQHF
CDR3 DNA: TGTGCCAGCAGCTTATGGCAGAGAAGCAATCAGCCCCAGCATTTT

V gene: TRBV15
D gene: -
clone size: -
CDR3 length: 14
J gene: TRBJ1-6
CDR3 protein: CATSRGTEQAPLHF
CDR3 DNA: TGTGCCACCAGCAGAGGTACGGAACAGGCACCCCTCCACTTT

V gene: TRBV7-2
D gene: -
clone size: -
CDR3 length: 13
J gene: TRBJ2-6
CDR3 protein: CASSLAGANVLTF
CDR3 DNA: TGTGCCAGCAGCTTAGCTGGGGCCAACGTCCTGACTTTC

V gene: TRBV15
D gene: -
clone size: -
CDR3 length: 13
J gene: TRBJ2-7
CDR3 protein: CATSRDFAGEQYF
CDR3 DNA: TGTGCCACCAGCAGAGATTTTGCGGGTGAGCAGTACTTC

V gene: TRBV4-1
D gene: TRBD2
clone size: -
CDR3 length: 14
J gene: TRBJ2-5
CDR3 protein: CASSARTSKETQYF
CDR3 DNA: TGCGCCAGCAGCGCGCGGACTAGCAAAGAGACCCAGTACTTC

V gene: TRBV6-5
D gene: -
clone size: -
CDR3 length: 14
J gene: TRBJ2-2
CDR3 protein: CASSYGDKAGELFF
CDR3 DNA: TGTGCCAGCAGTTACGGCGACAAGGCCGGGGAGCTGTTTTTT

V gene: TRBV12-3/TRBV12-4
D gene: -
clone size: once
CDR3 length: 14
J gene: TRBJ2-1
CDR3 protein: CASSFAGVANEQFF
CDR3 DNA: TGTGCCAGCAGTTTTGCAGGGGTAGCAAATGAGCAGTTCTTC

V gene: TRBV29-1
D gene: -
clone size: -
CDR3 length: 13
J gene: TRBJ1-1
CDR3 protein: CSVDSGDPTEAFF
CDR3 DNA: TGCAGCGTTGATTCGGGCGATCCCACTGAAGCTTTCTTT

V gene: TRBV30
D gene: -
clone size: -
CDR3 length: 13
J gene: TRBJ2-1
CDR3 protein: CAWTGATNNEQFF
CDR3 DNA: TGTGCCTGGACGGGGGCAACGAACAATGAGCAGTTCTTC

V gene: TRBV5-4
D gene: -
clone size: -
CDR3 length: 14
J gene: TRBJ2-2
CDR3 protein: CASSLATGPGELFF
CDR3 DNA: TGTGCCAGCAGCTTGGCCACGGGGCCCGGGGAGCTGTTTTTT

V gene: TRBV6-5
D gene: -
clone size: -
CDR3 length: 14
J gene: TRBJ1-3
CDR3 protein: CASRIRGPGNTIYF
CDR3 DNA: TGTGCCAGCAGAATCAGGGGCCCTGGAAACACCATATATTTT

V gene: TRBV30
D gene: -
clone size: -
CDR3 length: 12
J gene: TRBJ2-7
CDR3 protein: CAWMRSSYEQYF
CDR3 DNA: TGTGCCTGGATGCGTAGCTCCTACGAGCAGTACTTC

V gene: TRBV19
D gene: -
clone size: once
CDR3 length: 15
J gene: TRBJ1-2
CDR3 protein: CASSEHLFKLYGYTF
CDR3 DNA: TGTGCCAGTAGTGAGCACCTCTTCAAACTCTATGGCTACACCTTC

V gene: TRBV6-4
D gene: -
clone size: -
CDR3 length: 14
J gene: TRBJ2-1
CDR3 protein: CASSDGDPNNEQFF
CDR3 DNA: TGTGCCAGCAGTGACGGGGACCCGAACAATGAGCAGTTCTTC

V gene: TRBV7-8
D gene: -
clone size: -
CDR3 length: 13
J gene: TRBJ1-5
CDR3 protein: CASSRWLNQPQHF
CDR3 DNA: TGTGCCAGCAGTCGCTGGTTGAATCAGCCCCAGCATTTT

V gene: TRBV12-3/TRBV12-4
D gene: -
clone size: -
CDR3 length: 14
J gene: TRBJ2-7
CDR3 protein: CASSFHIIPYEQYF
CDR3 DNA: TGTGCCAGCAGTTTTCACATCATTCCCTACGAGCAGTACTTC

V gene: TRBV11-2
D gene: -
clone size: -
CDR3 length: 15
J gene: TRBJ2-3
CDR3 protein: CASSLPMILTDTQYF
CDR3 DNA: TGTGCCAGCAGCTTACCTATGATCCTCACAGATACGCAGTATTTT

V gene: TRBV12-3/TRBV12-4
D gene: TRBD2
clone size: -
CDR3 length: 18
J gene: TRBJ2-5
CDR3 protein: CASNTETSGGARQETQYF
CDR3 DNA: TGTGCCAGCAATACCGAGACTAGCGGGGGGGCGCGCCAAGAGACCCAGTACTTC

V gene: TRBV5-4
D gene: TRBD1
clone size: -
CDR3 length: 14
J gene: TRBJ2-2
CDR3 protein: CASSRDRDTGELFF
CDR3 DNA: TGTGCCAGCAGTCGGGACAGGGACACCGGGGAGCTGTTTTTT

V gene: TRBV2
D gene: -
clone size: -
CDR3 length: 14
J gene: TRBJ2-3
CDR3 protein: CASSPKTSTDTQYF
CDR3 DNA: TGTGCCAGCAGTCCCAAGACTAGCACAGATACGCAGTATTTT

V gene: TRBV2
D gene: TRBD2
clone size: -
CDR3 length: 15
J gene: TRBJ2-1
CDR3 protein: CASSRLAEPYNEQFF
CDR3 DNA: TGTGCCAGCAGCAGACTAGCGGAACCCTACAATGAGCAGTTCTTC

V gene: TRBV6-1
D gene: -
clone size: -
CDR3 length: 16
J gene: TRBJ2-7
CDR3 protein: CASSEAHGGAYNEQYF
CDR3 DNA: TGTGCCAGCAGTGAAGCGCATGGAGGGGCCTACAACGAGCAGTACTTC

V gene: TRBV4-1
D gene: TRBD1
clone size: -
CDR3 length: 17
J gene: TRBJ2-1
CDR3 protein: CASSQDPGQGLYNEQFF
CDR3 DNA: TGCGCCAGCAGCCAAGATCCGGGACAGGGATTATACAATGAGCAGTTCTTC

V gene: TRBV5-1
D gene: -
clone size: -
CDR3 length: 14
J gene: TRBJ1-6
CDR3 protein: CASSLESPSEALHF
CDR3 DNA: TGCGCCAGCAGCTTGGAGTCCCCGTCGGAGGCCCTCCACTTT

V gene: TRBV9
D gene: TRBD2
clone size: -
CDR3 length: 18
J gene: TRBJ2-2
CDR3 protein: CASSVATSSSGNTGELFF
CDR3 DNA: TGTGCCAGCAGCGTAGCAACCTCCTCTAGCGGTAACACCGGGGAGCTGTTTTTT

V gene: TRBV5-6
D gene: -
clone size: -
CDR3 length: 14
J gene: TRBJ2-5
CDR3 protein: CASSLRTEQETQYF
CDR3 DNA: TGTGCCAGCAGCTTGCGGACAGAACAAGAGACCCAGTACTTC

V gene: TRBV24-1
D gene: TRBD2
clone size: once
CDR3 length: 14
J gene: TRBJ2-3
CDR3 protein: CATSDSGRTDTQYF
CDR3 DNA: TGTGCCACCAGTGACAGCGGGAGGACAGATACGCAGTATTTT

V gene: TRBV20-1
D gene: TRBD1
clone size: -
CDR3 length: 16
J gene: TRBJ2-3
CDR3 protein: CSARPAGQGAEDTQYF
CDR3 DNA: TGCAGTGCCAGACCGGCGGGACAGGGGGCCGAAGATACGCAGTATTTT

V gene: TRBV2
D gene: TRBD2
clone size: -
CDR3 length: 15
J gene: TRBJ2-1
CDR3 protein: CASSDWTSGGDEQFF
CDR3 DNA: TGTGCCAGCAGTGATTGGACTAGCGGGGGCGATGAGCAGTTCTTC

V gene: TRBV9
D gene: TRBD1
clone size: -
CDR3 length: 15
J gene: TRBJ2-1
CDR3 protein: CASSVTGTGYNEQFF
CDR3 DNA: TGTGCCAGCAGCGTAACCGGGACAGGATACAATGAGCAGTTCTTC

V gene: TRBV4-1
D gene: -
clone size: -
CDR3 length: 20
J gene: TRBJ2-6
CDR3 protein: CASSQDWGVEALSGANVLTF
CDR3 DNA: TGCGCCAGCAGCCAAGATTGGGGTGTGGAGGCCCTCTCTGGGGCCAACGTCCTGACTTTC

V gene: TRBV5-1
D gene: -
clone size: -
CDR3 length: 17
J gene: TRBJ1-6
CDR3 protein: CASSLIRGAGSNSPLHF
CDR3 DNA: TGCGCCAGCAGCTTGATTCGGGGGGCCGGAAGTAATTCACCCCTCCACTTT

V gene: TRBV27
D gene: -
clone size: -
CDR3 length: 14
J gene: TRBJ1-4
CDR3 protein: CASSSGATNEKLFF
CDR3 DNA: TGTGCCAGCAGTTCCGGAGCAACTAATGAAAAACTGTTTTTT

V gene: TRBV29-1
D gene: -
clone size: -
CDR3 length: 12
J gene: TRBJ1-1
CDR3 protein: CSVAFRDHTAFF
CDR3 DNA: TGCAGCGTAGCTTTCCGGGATCATACGGCTTTCTTT

V gene: TRBV19
D gene: TRBD1
clone size: -
CDR3 length: 12
J gene: TRBJ1-2
CDR3 protein: CGTQGRDYGYTF
CDR3 DNA: TGTGGCACACAGGGGAGGGACTATGGCTACACCTTC

V gene: TRBV12-3/TRBV12-4
D gene: TRBD2
clone size: once
CDR3 length: 12
J gene: TRBJ2-1
CDR3 protein: CASSPERGEQFF
CDR3 DNA: TGTGCCAGCAGTCCCGAGCGGGGTGAGCAGTTCTTC

V gene: TRBV6-6
D gene: TRBD1
clone size: -
CDR3 length: 14
J gene: TRBJ1-1
CDR3 protein: CASNRDSSNTEAFF
CDR3 DNA: TGTGCCAGCAATAGGGACAGCTCGAACACTGAAGCTTTCTTT

V gene: TRBV28
D gene: -
clone size: -
CDR3 length: 16
J gene: TRBJ2-2
CDR3 protein: CASSFGGATGTGELFF
CDR3 DNA: TGTGCCAGCAGTTTTGGGGGCGCGACGGGCACCGGGGAGCTGTTTTTT

V gene: TRBV14
D gene: TRBD2
clone size: -
CDR3 length: 20
J gene: TRBJ2-1
CDR3 protein: CASSPGAGGTAAHSYNEQFF
CDR3 DNA: TGTGCCAGCAGTCCAGGGGCGGGGGGAACCGCCGCTCACTCCTACAATGAGCAGTTCTTC

V gene: TRBV7-9
D gene: -
clone size: -
CDR3 length: 14
J gene: TRBJ1-1
CDR3 protein: CASSLRDPGTEAFF
CDR3 DNA: TGTGCCAGCAGCTTAAGGGACCCCGGCACTGAAGCTTTCTTT

V gene: TRBV30
D gene: -
clone size: -
CDR3 length: 13
J gene: TRBJ2-5
CDR3 protein: CAWNDGRGETQYF
CDR3 DNA: TGTGCCTGGAACGACGGGAGAGGGGAGACCCAGTACTTC

V gene: TRBV15
D gene: TRBD1
clone size: -
CDR3 length: 14
J gene: TRBJ1-5
CDR3 protein: CATSNRGGNQPQHF
CDR3 DNA: TGTGCCACCAGCAACAGGGGTGGCAATCAGCCCCAGCATTTT

V gene: TRBV12-3/TRBV12-4
D gene: -
clone size: -
CDR3 length: 16
J gene: TRBJ2-5
CDR3 protein: CASSESQGPAQETQYF
CDR3 DNA: TGTGCCAGCAGCGAGAGCCAGGGGCCCGCCCAAGAGACCCAGTACTTC

V gene: TRBV3-1
D gene: -
clone size: few
CDR3 length: 14
J gene: TRBJ2-7
CDR3 protein: CASSQEGTSYEQYF
CDR3 DNA: TGTGCCAGCAGCCAAGAGGGCACCTCCTACGAGCAGTACTTC

V gene: TRBV5-6
D gene: TRBD1
clone size: -
CDR3 length: 15
J gene: TRBJ1-2
CDR3 protein: CASSLMDRLGGGYTF
CDR3 DNA: TGTGCCAGCAGCTTGATGGACAGGCTGGGCGGTGGCTACACCTTC

V gene: TRBV15
D gene: -
clone size: -
CDR3 length: 16
J gene: TRBJ2-7
CDR3 protein: CATSRKSGLSSYEQYF
CDR3 DNA: TGTGCCACCAGCAGAAAGAGCGGGTTGAGCTCCTACGAGCAGTACTTC

V gene: TRBV4-1
D gene: -
clone size: -
CDR3 length: 15
J gene: TRBJ2-7
CDR3 protein: CASSQDYSMNYEQYF
CDR3 DNA: TGCGCCAGCAGCCAAGATTACAGCATGAACTACGAGCAGTACTTC

V gene: TRBV5-1
D gene: -
clone size: -
CDR3 length: 15
J gene: TRBJ2-4
CDR3 protein: CASIPGPPREIIQYF
CDR3 DNA: TGCGCCAGCATCCCAGGACCCCCGCGGGAAATCATTCAGTACTTC

V gene: TRBV19
D gene: TRBD1
clone size: -
CDR3 length: 14
J gene: TRBJ2-5
CDR3 protein: CATSWTGAQETQYF
CDR3 DNA: TGTGCCACCTCCTGGACAGGGGCTCAAGAGACCCAGTACTTC

V gene: TRBV4-1
D gene: -
clone size: few
CDR3 length: 14
J gene: TRBJ1-1
CDR3 protein: CASSQEDGATEAFF
CDR3 DNA: TGCGCCAGCAGCCAAGAGGATGGGGCAACTGAAGCTTTCTTT

V gene: TRBV2
D gene: TRBD2
clone size: -
CDR3 length: 16
J gene: TRBJ2-5
CDR3 protein: CASQRGWTSDQETQYF
CDR3 DNA: TGTGCCAGTCAGAGGGGGTGGACTAGCGACCAAGAGACCCAGTACTTC

V gene: TRBV9
D gene: TRBD1
clone size: -
CDR3 length: 13
J gene: TRBJ2-7
CDR3 protein: CASSAGQGDEQYF
CDR3 DNA: TGTGCCAGCAGCGCCGGACAGGGCGACGAGCAGTACTTC

V gene: TRBV4-1
D gene: -
clone size: -
CDR3 length: 15
J gene: TRBJ1-2
CDR3 protein: CASSRHLGHNYGYTF
CDR3 DNA: TGCGCCAGCAGCCGCCATCTCGGGCATAACTATGGCTACACCTTC

V gene: TRBV28
D gene: TRBD1
clone size: -
CDR3 length: 15
J gene: TRBJ2-1
CDR3 protein: CASSLLVTGVNEQFF
CDR3 DNA: TGTGCCAGCAGTTTGTTAGTGACAGGGGTTAATGAGCAGTTCTTC

V gene: TRBV15
D gene: -
clone size: -
CDR3 length: 13
J gene: TRBJ1-2
CDR3 protein: CATSRGVNYGYTF
CDR3 DNA: TGTGCCACCAGCAGAGGCGTAAACTATGGCTACACCTTC

V gene: TRBV2
D gene: -
clone size: few
CDR3 length: 12
J gene: TRBJ2-7
CDR3 protein: CASSRDGYEQYF
CDR3 DNA: TGTGCCAGCAGTCGGGACGGGTACGAGCAGTACTTC

V gene: TRBV3-1
D gene: TRBD2
clone size: -
CDR3 length: 16
J gene: TRBJ2-3
CDR3 protein: CASSQGLAGLPDTQYF
CDR3 DNA: TGTGCCAGCAGTCAAGGACTAGCGGGGCTTCCAGATACGCAGTATTTT

V gene: TRBV19
D gene: -
clone size: -
CDR3 length: 12
J gene: TRBJ2-7
CDR3 protein: CASSEGSYEQYF
CDR3 DNA: TGTGCCAGTAGTGAGGGGTCCTACGAGCAGTACTTC